These T cell receptor beta chains were read from a single sample in a study of shared clonotypes between healthy human individuals. Produced via immunoSEQ multiplex PCR; TCRdb's table is partial and in-frame only. The repertoire holds 2 million to 2.5 million clones, with 85% to 95% as singletons. Input material: naive CD4+ T cells from PBMCs. The source of these receptors is a man aged 18 to 35 in good health. Some clones in this sample may be carry-over from other donors' samples. CDR3s include the opening cysteine and the closing phenylalanine or tryptophan. Fields, in order: V gene, CDR3 length, J gene, D gene, clone size, CDR3 DNA, CDR3 protein. A D gene is named only where the DNA matches it firmly. Not every row has a clone size; where given, it reads once, few, many or a size class.

>TRBV5-4|14|TRBJ1-1|.|.
TGTGCCAGCAGTCCCGAGGGACTGAACACTGAAGCTTTCTTT
CASSPEGLNTEAFF
>TRBV15|14|TRBJ1-5|TRBD1|.
TGTGCCACCAGCAGGGACAGGGGTTGGCAGCCCCAGCATTTT
CATSRDRGWQPQHF
>TRBV4-3|13|TRBJ1-2|.|.
TGCGCCAGCAGCCAAGGGGGCCGTCTAGGCTACACCTTC
CASSQGGRLGYTF
>TRBV7-8|16|TRBJ1-1|.|.
TGTGCCAGCAGCTTAGCGCTAAGTGGGAGTCGTACTGAAGCTTTCTTT
CASSLALSGSRTEAFF
>TRBV29-1|8|TRBJ2-3|.|.
TGCAGCGACCTGAGGGGTTACTTT
CSDLRGYF
>TRBV28|18|TRBJ2-1|TRBD2|.
TGTGCCAGCAGAGGGACTAGCGGGAGTAAGGGCGCCTACAATGAGCAGTTCTTC
CASRGTSGSKGAYNEQFF
>TRBV7-8|13|TRBJ2-7|TRBD2|.
TGTGCCAGCAGCCTCCCGGGGGAGGGCGGGCAGTACTTC
CASSLPGEGGQYF
>TRBV11-2|16|TRBJ2-7|TRBD2|once
TGTGCCAGCAGCTTAGAACTTACTAGCGGAACCTACGAGCAGTACTTC
CASSLELTSGTYEQYF
>TRBV6-1|13|TRBJ2-5|.|.
TGTGCCAGCAGTGAAGTTGACAGTGGGACCCAGTACTTC
CASSEVDSGTQYF
>TRBV20-1|10|TRBJ2-5|.|.
TGCAGTGCTAGGTCCGAGACCCAGTACTTC
CSARSETQYF
>TRBV27|17|TRBJ2-1|TRBD1|.
TGTGCCAGCAGTTTAAGATCACAGGGGGCGGCCTACAATGAGCAGTTCTTC
CASSLRSQGAAYNEQFF
>TRBV6-1|15|TRBJ1-5|.|.
TGTGCCAGCAGATACGGTCCGGTTAGCAATCAGCCCCAGCATTTT
CASRYGPVSNQPQHF
>TRBV28|12|TRBJ1-2|.|.
TGTGCCAGCAGTGGGGGCATAGATGGCTACACCTTC
CASSGGIDGYTF
>TRBV28|13|TRBJ1-1|.|.
TGTGCCAGCAGACCCAACCCGCAGGGAGGAGCTTTCTTT
CASRPNPQGGAFF
>TRBV6-5|15|TRBJ2-7|TRBD1|.
TGTGCCAGCACCGTAAACAGGGGTTTAACCTACGAGCAGTACTTC
CASTVNRGLTYEQYF
>TRBV5-6|12|TRBJ1-2|.|.
TGTGCCAGCAGCTGGGAGGCCTATGGCTACACCTTC
CASSWEAYGYTF
>TRBV28|13|TRBJ1-3|.|.
TGTGCCAGCAGTCCCGACGGAAGAAACACCATATATTTT
CASSPDGRNTIYF
>TRBV5-1|13|TRBJ2-3|.|.
TGCGCCAGCAGCTTACAGGGTTCAGATACGCAGTATTTT
CASSLQGSDTQYF
>TRBV4-1|13|TRBJ2-1|.|.
TGCGCCAGCAGCCAAGGGGTGGGGACTGAGCAGTTCTTC
CASSQGVGTEQFF
>TRBV18|13|TRBJ2-3|.|once
TGTGCCACCAGGTCGTTAAGCACAGATACGCAGTATTTT
CATRSLSTDTQYF
>TRBV11-2|15|TRBJ2-1|TRBD2|.
TGTGCCAGCAGCACGACGGGACTAGCAAGCAATGAGCAGTTCTTC
CASSTTGLASNEQFF
>TRBV7-2|14|TRBJ2-5|.|.
TGTGCCAGCAGCTTAAATCGCGGGCAAGAGACCCAGTACTTC
CASSLNRGQETQYF
>TRBV9|15|TRBJ2-5|.|.
TGTGCCAGCAGCGTAGTGACAGGCCGCGGAGAGACCCAGTACTTC
CASSVVTGRGETQYF
>TRBV5-8|15|TRBJ1-1|.|few
TGTGCCAGCAGTGCGGGGGATGGGAGGTACACTGAAGCTTTCTTT
CASSAGDGRYTEAFF
>TRBV7-3|13|TRBJ1-2|TRBD1|.
TGTGCCAGCAGCTCCGACAGGGGGGCTGGCTACACCTTC
CASSSDRGAGYTF
>TRBV27|15|TRBJ1-3|TRBD1|.
TGTGCCAGCAGTATGACAGGGCCTTCTGGAAACACCATATATTTT
CASSMTGPSGNTIYF
>TRBV5-5|14|TRBJ1-5|.|.
TGTGCCAGCAGCTTCTTTGTGAGCAATCAGCCCCAGCATTTT
CASSFFVSNQPQHF
>TRBV27|16|TRBJ2-7|TRBD1|.
TGTGCCAGCAGTCCTTTCGGACAGGGGGCTGGGTACGAGCAGTACTTC
CASSPFGQGAGYEQYF
>TRBV15|15|TRBJ2-7|TRBD1|.
TGTGCCACCAGCAGTAGATCGGGACAGGGCCACGAGCAGTACTTC
CATSSRSGQGHEQYF
>TRBV5-6|13|TRBJ2-1|.|once
TGTGCCAGCAGTACGAGCTCCTACAATGAGCAGTTCTTC
CASSTSSYNEQFF
>TRBV18|12|TRBJ2-5|.|.
TGTGCCAGCTTGAGCCCTGGGGAGACCCAGTACTTC
CASLSPGETQYF
>TRBV28|16|TRBJ2-3|TRBD1|.
TGTGCCAGCAGTTCTACAGGGGGCCCGACTACAGATACGCAGTATTTT
CASSSTGGPTTDTQYF
>TRBV6-1|14|TRBJ1-2|TRBD1|.
TGTGCCAGCAGCCCCACAGGGGAGGGCTATGGCTACACCTTC
CASSPTGEGYGYTF
>TRBV14|15|TRBJ1-1|.|once
TGTGCCAGCAGCCCCCGCGCCGCCCTTAACACTGAAGCTTTCTTT
CASSPRAALNTEAFF
>TRBV10-3|12|TRBJ1-1|.|.
TGTGCCGCCGGGGAAGGGTTGGCTGAAGCTTTCTTT
CAAGEGLAEAFF
>TRBV30|16|TRBJ2-3|.|.
TGTGCCTGGAGTGTACCCTCCAGGCGGCCTACAGATACGCAGTATTTT
CAWSVPSRRPTDTQYF
>TRBV6-5|11|TRBJ2-1|.|.
TGTGCCAGCAGACTAGTCAGTGAGCAGTTCTTC
CASRLVSEQFF
>TRBV4-2|16|TRBJ1-3|.|once
TGTGCCAGCAGCCTCTCAGACGGGAGCTCTGGAAACACCATATATTTT
CASSLSDGSSGNTIYF
>TRBV5-1|14|TRBJ2-3|.|.
TGCGCCAGCAGCCCTGACTCCTTCACAGATACGCAGTATTTT
CASSPDSFTDTQYF
>TRBV5-6|14|TRBJ2-1|TRBD2|.
TGTGCCAGCGGACAGGGACTAGCGGGCAATGAGCAGTTCTTC
CASGQGLAGNEQFF
>TRBV2|11|TRBJ1-1|.|few
TGTGCCAGCAGTTCCCTGGAGGAAGCTTTCTTT
CASSSLEEAFF
>TRBV2|14|TRBJ2-5|.|.
TGTGCCAGCAGTGTATTGGTGCTCCAAGAGACCCAGTACTTC
CASSVLVLQETQYF
>TRBV5-1|14|TRBJ2-7|.|.
TGCGCCAGCAGCTTGGGTCCGGGGACCTACGAGCAGTACTTC
CASSLGPGTYEQYF
>TRBV6-5|15|TRBJ2-1|TRBD2|.
TGTGCCAGCAGTATCGGGGGGGGCTCCTACAATGAGCAGTTCTTC
CASSIGGGSYNEQFF
>TRBV18|14|TRBJ1-1|.|.
TGTGCCAGCTCCCGACAGTACCCAAACACTGAAGCTTTCTTT
CASSRQYPNTEAFF
>TRBV7-3|15|TRBJ2-1|.|.
TGTGCCAGCAGCCTGGATCCGGGGGCAAAAAATGAGCAGTTCTTC
CASSLDPGAKNEQFF
>TRBV28|14|TRBJ1-2|.|.
TGTGCCAGCAGTTTACCGTCCGGTAACTATGGCTACACCTTC
CASSLPSGNYGYTF
>TRBV5-4|14|TRBJ2-3|.|.
TGTGCCAGCAGCGGACCGCTAAGCACAGATACGCAGTATTTT
CASSGPLSTDTQYF
>TRBV11-2|16|TRBJ1-3|.|.
TGTGCCAGCAGCTTGGGGGCCCCGGGAACGGGAAACACCATATATTTT
CASSLGAPGTGNTIYF
>TRBV27|14|TRBJ2-7|TRBD2|.
TGTGCCAGCAGTTTATTCCGGGAGGGGGGCGAGCAGTACTTC
CASSLFREGGEQYF
>TRBV6-5|14|TRBJ2-7|TRBD1|.
TGTGCCAGCAGCCCCGGACAGGGCTTCTACGAGCAGTACTTC
CASSPGQGFYEQYF
>TRBV28|15|TRBJ1-2|TRBD1|.
TGTGCCAGCAGTGCCGGACAGGGGGGCAACTATGGCTACACCTTC
CASSAGQGGNYGYTF